These 22 T cell receptor beta chains originate from one sample sequenced in a study of technical replicates of blood from several donors. Sequencing was performed with immunoSEQ multiplex PCR; in TCRdb, only in-frame clones are kept and a portion is missing. The sample lists tens of thousands of clones, 90% to 95% occurring once. The sequenced material came from T cells isolated from PBMCs. The receptors were sampled from a human donor in good health.

The chain carries TRBV11-2 and TRBJ2-2; the match to TRBD2 covers 10 bases. Germline V gene data show CDR1 as SGHAT and CDR2 as FQNNGV. The V gene end was trimmed by 2 bases and the J gene end by 4 bases; junction bases not matched to a gene: 1. The CDR3 runs 15 residues. This chain's CDR3 is CASSLLAGGTGELFF. The CDR3 DNA follows: TGTGCCAGCAGCTTATTAGCGGGGGGCACCGGGGAGCTGTTTTTT.

The rearrangement links TRBV27 to TRBJ2-7; D may be TRBD1 (6 bases). The CDR3 covers 15 residues. The germline V gene encodes CDR1 MNHEY and CDR2 SMNVEV (reference sequence). V lost 2 bases and J lost 2, with 13 bases in between. In nucleotides, the CDR3 is TGTGCCAGCAGTTTAGGCCAGGGGTATGCCTACGAGCAGTACTTC. Translation: CASSLGQGYAYEQYF.

This chain connects TRBV5-1 to TRBJ2-4; weak D call: TRBD1 (5 bases). CDR3 length equals 14 residues. Between the trimmed V and J ends, which lost 0 bases and 7 bases, there was a span of 11 bases. Germline V gives CDR1 SGHRS, CDR2 YFSETQ. The CDR3 is CASSLEDSRNIQYF. The CDR3 DNA sequence: TGCGCCAGCAGCTTGGAAGACAGTCGGAACATTCAGTACTTC.

V gene TRBV5-4 combines with J gene TRBJ2-1; D gene ambiguous. The CDR3 has 13 amino acids. The V and J ends lost 1 base and 6 bases respectively, with 8 bases between them. Germline V gene data show CDR1 as SGHNT and CDR2 as YYREEE (reference sequence). The CDR3 loop is CASSLSTTNEQFF. The CDR3 DNA follows: TGTGCCAGCAGCTTGAGCACTACCAATGAGCAGTTCTTC.

This chain connects TRBV29-1 to TRBJ2-7; 7 bases match TRBD2. Per germline, CDR1 SQVTM and CDR2 ANQGSEA. The CDR3 runs 13 residues. The V gene end was trimmed by 4 bases and the J gene end by 2 bases; junction bases not matched to a gene: 5. The CDR3 nucleotides are TGCAGCGTTGGGCTGACTAGCCCCTACGAGCAGTACTTC. Translated: CSVGLTSPYEQYF.

This chain uses TRBV11-2 with TRBJ2-7; TRBD1 matches at 10 bases. V lost 1 base to trimming and J lost 4 bases; unmatched junction nucleotides: 7. From germline, CDR1 is SGHAT and CDR2 FQNNGV. The CDR3 is made up of 16 amino acids. The CDR3 is CASSLGRTGGGYEQYF. In DNA form, the CDR3 reads TGTGCCAGCAGCTTAGGAAGGACAGGGGGAGGTTACGAGCAGTACTTC.

The chain carries TRBV19 and TRBJ1-1; the D is unclear. V lost 5 bases and J 0 bases, leaving 7 bases between the germline ends. CDR1 and CDR2 (germline): LNHDA, SQIVND (reference sequence). The CDR3 spans 13 residues. The CDR3 loop reads CASSARLNTEAFF. CDR3 in DNA: TGTGCCAGTAGTGCGAGATTGAACACTGAAGCTTTCTTT.

The rearrangement joins TRBV5-1 to TRBJ2-2, with TRBD2 identical over 13 bases. Germline V CDR1 and CDR2: SGHRS, YFSETQ. Trimming cost V 2 bases and J 5 bases; bases outside gene matches: 3. This CDR3 spans 16 amino acids. CDR3 nucleotide sequence: TGCGCCAGCAGCTTCGGGACTAGCGGGGTTACCGGGGAGCTGTTTTTT. The encoded protein is CASSFGTSGVTGELFF.

The chain joins TRBV15 to TRBJ1-1; weak D call: TRBD1 (6 bases). This CDR3 spans 15 amino acids. Germline CDR1 and CDR2: LNHNV and YYDKDF (reference sequence). Trimming left V 7 bases short and J 6 bases short, with 21 bases between. CDR3 DNA: TGTGCCACCAACCCGTCGGGGGGGCGTTTCGCTGAAGCTTTCTTT. This translates into CATNPSGGRFAEAFF.

V and J are TRBV18 and TRBJ1-3; 9 bases are shared with TRBD1. Germline V CDR1 and CDR2: KGHSH, LQKENI. The CDR3 contains 17 residues. V trimming: 3 bases; J trimming: 3 bases; junction bases outside the gene matches: 9. CDR3 DNA sequence: TGTGCCAGCTCACCTACGCCGGGACAGGGTAGTGGAAACACCATATATTTT. Protein sequence: CASSPTPGQGSGNTIYF.

The chain combines TRBV7-9 with TRBJ1-2, with 8 bases matching TRBD1. Germline CDR1 reads SEHNR; CDR2 reads FQNEAQ (reference sequence). Trimming took 5 bases from V and 8 from J; bases not matched to a gene: 19. There are 17 residues in the CDR3. In DNA, the CDR3 is TGTGCCAGCAGCACACACCAGAGCGGACAGGGTATAAAGGGCTACACCTTC. Its protein is CASSTHQSGQGIKGYTF.

This chain connects TRBV7-6 to TRBJ2-5; D unresolved. Germline V gene data show CDR1 as SGHVS and CDR2 as FNYEAQ. Trimming left V 4 bases short and J 1 base short, with 10 bases between. The CDR3 is 14 amino acids. The DNA for the CDR3 is TGTGCCAGCAGCTCTCTATTAATCCAAGAGACCCAGTACTTC. Translating it yields CASSSLLIQETQYF.

The V and J genes are TRBV2 and TRBJ2-6; D perhaps matches TRBD1 (5 bases). Germline CDR1 is SNHLY and CDR2 is FYNNEI. The CDR3 loop spans 16 amino acids. Deletions cut 11 bases from V and 2 bases from J, with 19 bases between. In DNA form, the CDR3 reads TGTGCCTCCAGGGTTTCAGTCTCGGCTGGGGCCAACGTCCTGACTTTC. This gives the protein CASRVSVSAGANVLTF.

The chain employs TRBV6-1 and TRBJ2-3, with a possible D match to TRBD2 (7 bases). CDR3 length: 14 residues. V dropped 11 bases and J dropped 6 bases, with 21 bases sitting between them. CDR1 is MNHNS, CDR2 SASEGT, per germline. The CDR3 reads CAAYPAGAFDTQYF. As DNA, the CDR3 is TGTGCCGCCTACCCGGCGGGGGCTTTTGATACGCAGTATTTT.

V is TRBV18 and J is TRBJ2-7; 9 bases fit TRBD1. J gave up 4 bases and V 5 bases, and 6 bases lay outside the gene matches. The CDR3 extends over 14 amino acids. In germline, CDR1 is KGHSH, CDR2 LQKENI. The CDR3 spells CASSATGGGYEQYF. The CDR3 region has the DNA TGTGCCAGCTCAGCCACAGGGGGCGGGTACGAGCAGTACTTC.

This chain uses TRBV9 with TRBJ1-1, with D hard to call. Germline CDR1 and CDR2: SGDLS and YYNGEE. The CDR3 is 16 residues long. Trimming left V 6 bases short and J 1 base short, with 19 bases between. The CDR3 protein is CASTPRTNVGNTEAFF. Written as DNA, the CDR3 is TGTGCCAGCACCCCACGTACTAATGTAGGGAACACTGAAGCTTTCTTT. The variable domain in full, with the rest retrieved from reference TRBV9 and TRBJ1-1, is DSGVTQTPKHLITATGQRVTLRCSPRSGDLSVYWYQQSLDQGLQFLIQYYNGEERAKGNILERFSAQQFPDLHSELNLSSLELGDSALYFCASTPRTNVGNTEAFFGQGTRLTVV.

J is TRBJ2-7 and V is TRBV5-4, with 10 bases that match TRBD2. V shed 2 bases, J shed 3 bases, and the junction held 17 bases outside the gene matches. CDR1 is SGHNT, CDR2 YYREEE, per germline (reference sequence). The CDR3 contains 19 residues. The CDR3 DNA follows: TGTGCCAGCAGCTTTACATCCACCAGACTAGCGGGCTCCTTCTACGAGCAGTACTTC. This sequence encodes CASSFTSTRLAGSFYEQYF.

This clone was recorded only once. The chain combines TRBV7-2 with TRBJ1-1; TRBD1 might be the D (6 bases). Between the trimmed V and J ends, which lost 1 base and 5 bases, there was a span of 14 bases. Per the germline V gene, CDR1 is SGHTA and CDR2 is FQGNSA. The CDR3 has 15 residues. CDR3 nucleotide sequence: TGTGCCAGCAGCTTAGTTGCTAGGGGGAAAACTGAAGCTTTCTTT. This codes for CASSLVARGKTEAFF.

The chain employs TRBV6-5 and TRBJ1-1, with a tentative D call TRBD1 (6 bases). The CDR3 loop spans 15 amino acids. The V end lost 6 bases, the J end lost 0 bases, and 14 bases lay between the germline ends. Germline V gene lookup returns CDR1 MNHEY and CDR2 SVGAGI. The CDR3 sequence: CASRPTRDMNTEAFF. CDR3 bases: TGTGCCAGCAGACCCACTAGGGACATGAACACTGAAGCTTTCTTT.

V gene TRBV11-2 combines with J gene TRBJ2-2, with D unclear. The germline CDR1 and CDR2 sequences are SGHAT and FQNNGV. The CDR3 loop spans 16 amino acids. Trimming pared 4 bases from V and 4 bases from J, leaving 16 bases between. CDR3 amino acids: CASSSPVWPTTGELFF. The CDR3 DNA reads TGTGCCAGCAGCTCCCCCGTTTGGCCCACCACCGGGGAGCTGTTTTTT.

The rearrangement joins TRBV27 to TRBJ1-2; D may be TRBD1 (6 bases). Trimming took off 6 bases at V and 12 bases at J, with 20 bases between the two ends. The CDR3 extends over 13 amino acids. Per germline, CDR1 MNHEY and CDR2 SMNVEV (reference sequence). The CDR3 protein is CASRSGTSRSNTF. The CDR3 DNA follows: TGTGCCAGCAGATCCGGGACATCAAGGTCGAACACCTTC.

This chain uses TRBV5-1 with TRBJ2-1; no firm D call. The CDR3 runs 13 residues. Trimming took 3 bases from V and 0 from J, leaving 4 bases between them. Germline-derived CDR1 and CDR2 are SGHRS and YFSETQ. Here the CDR3 reads CASSSSSYNEQFF. The CDR3 DNA follows: TGCGCCAGCAGCTCGAGCTCCTACAATGAGCAGTTCTTC.